Presented here are 8 T cell receptor beta chains from one specimen sequenced in a study of OX40 agonist ivuxolimab in advanced cancers. Library construction relied on the immunoSEQ multiplex PCR assay. The table comes from immuneACCESS by way of TCRdb, which keeps in-frame sequences with V and J called. Part of the clones is missing from these tables; in studies checked, under half for an unresolved V gene and the rest for unknown reasons. The table for this sample lists about 62,000 clones; about 88% of them were counted only once. The top ten hold 0.25% to 0.3% of the sample. The specimen comprised CD4+ or CD8+ T cells sorted from blood, sampled in a trial of the OX40 agonist ivuxolimab. The receptors shown here come from an adult with an advanced solid tumor such as melanoma, head and neck, liver or kidney cancer.

This chain links TRBV14 with TRBJ1-3; tentative D call: TRBD1 (6 bases). From germline, CDR1 is SGHDN and CDR2 FVKESK. V was shortened by 4 bases and J by 5 bases, with 15 bases between the two germline ends. The CDR3 totals 15 residues. CDR3 in amino acids: CASSPRTDQRNTIYF. CDR3 nucleotide sequence: TGTGCCAGCAGCCCACGGACAGACCAACGAAACACCATATATTTT.

The V and J genes are TRBV28 and TRBJ1-4, with 9 bases matching TRBD1. The germline V gene has CDR1 MDHEN and CDR2 SYDVKM. V was pared by 6 bases and J by 5 bases, with 13 bases of the junction left unmatched. CDR3 length equals 17 residues. CDR3 coding DNA: TGTGCCAGCAGCCTAATTAAACCCGGACAGGGGAATGAAAAACTGTTTTTT. Translated, it gives CASSLIKPGQGNEKLFF.

The chain is built from TRBV28 and TRBJ2-2, with 7 bases identical to TRBD2. V dropped 10 bases and J dropped 1; count of bases not matched to a gene: 6. Germline CDR1 and CDR2: MDHEN and SYDVKM. This CDR3 is 14 amino acids long. CDR3 amino acids: CAIQRGLNTGELFF. In DNA form, the CDR3 reads TGTGCCATCCAGCGGGGACTGAACACCGGGGAGCTGTTTTTT.

The chain uses TRBV9 and TRBJ2-7; no firm D call. The V end was cut by 7 bases, the J end by 0 bases, with 5 bases between. CDR1 and CDR2 from the germline V gene are SGDLS and YYNGEE. This CDR3 is 11 amino acids long. The CDR3 spells CASAPSYEQYF. CDR3 in DNA: TGTGCCAGCGCCCCCTCCTACGAGCAGTACTTC.

This clone was seen a few times. The J gene is TRBJ1-2, the V gene TRBV5-6, with no clear D. V was pared by 4 bases and J by 7 bases, with 11 bases between. The CDR3 has 12 amino acids. Germline V gene data show CDR1 as SGHDT and CDR2 as YYEEEE. In DNA, the CDR3 is TGTGCCAGCAGCAACGACCGGGCTGGCTACACCTTC. Amino acid sequence: CASSNDRAGYTF.

The chain employs TRBV2 and TRBJ2-7; D is unresolved. Trimming left V 7 bases short and J 0 bases short, with 13 bases between. CDR1 is SNHLY, CDR2 FYNNEI, per germline. The CDR3 contains 14 residues. Written as DNA, the CDR3 is TGTGCCAGCACCGGCTGGACGGACTCCTACGAGCAGTACTTC. Protein sequence: CASTGWTDSYEQYF.

The rearrangement joins TRBV18 to TRBJ1-2; TRBD1 might be the D (6 bases). The length of the CDR3 is 17 residues. CDR1 KGHSH and CDR2 LQKENI come from the germline V gene. Trimming cost V 3 bases and J 3 bases, with 20 bases left between them. The CDR3 sequence is CASSPSTPGGTDYGYTF. Here the CDR3 DNA reads TGTGCCAGCTCACCCTCTACGCCCGGGGGCACAGACTATGGCTACACCTTC. Full variable domain (rest looked up from reference TRBV18 and TRBJ1-2): NAGVMQNPRHLVRRRGQEARLRCSPMKGHSHVYWYRQLPEEGLKFMVYLQKENIIDESGMPKERFSAEFPKEGPSILRIQQVVRGDSAAYFCASSPSTPGGTDYGYTFGSGTRLTVV.

This chain connects TRBV6-1 to TRBJ1-4; D gene unclear. The germline gives CDR1 MNHNS, CDR2 SASEGT. V lost 6 bases and J lost 3, with 11 bases in between. The CDR3 consists of 14 residues. The CDR3 loop reads CASRITGSNEKLFF. The CDR3 nucleotides read TGTGCCAGCAGAATCACCGGGTCTAATGAAAAACTGTTTTTT.